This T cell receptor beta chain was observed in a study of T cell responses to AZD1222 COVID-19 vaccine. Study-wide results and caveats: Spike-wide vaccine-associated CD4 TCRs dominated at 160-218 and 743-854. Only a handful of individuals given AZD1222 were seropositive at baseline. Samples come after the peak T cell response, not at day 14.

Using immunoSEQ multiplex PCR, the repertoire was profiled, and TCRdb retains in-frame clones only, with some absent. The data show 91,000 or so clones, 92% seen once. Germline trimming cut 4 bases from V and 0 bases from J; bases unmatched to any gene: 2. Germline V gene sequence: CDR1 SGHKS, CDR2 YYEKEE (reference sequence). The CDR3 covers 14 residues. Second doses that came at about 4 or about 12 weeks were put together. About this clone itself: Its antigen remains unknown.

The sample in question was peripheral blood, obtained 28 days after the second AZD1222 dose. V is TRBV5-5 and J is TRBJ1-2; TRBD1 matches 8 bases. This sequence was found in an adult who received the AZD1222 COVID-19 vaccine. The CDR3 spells CASSPGQANYGYTF. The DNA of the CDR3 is TGTGCCAGCAGCCCGGGACAGGCTAACTATGGCTACACCTTC.